One sample yielded the 30 T cell receptor beta chains listed below, sequenced in a study of T cells in women clearing cervical HPV infection. Profiled with immunoSEQ multiplex PCR; TCRdb holds only in-frame clones, not every one. The sample is made up of 21,000 or so clones, and the top ten hold about 24% of it. The material sequenced was blood buffy coat. The source of these receptors is a woman aged 18 to 75 with a cervical HPV16 infection that either progressed to CIN3+ or cleared (not recorded which).

About this clone itself: The DNA ends 3 residues before the CDR3 does, and the rest of the CDR3 is filled in from the germline J gene. This sequence joins TRBV19 and TRBJ1-4, with 8 bases lining up with TRBD1. The CDR3 runs to 14 residues. Germline V gives CDR1 LNHDA, CDR2 SQIVND (reference sequence). This CDR3 is CASNGGQAGPPLFF. The DNA read from the CDR3 is TGTGCCAGTAATGGGGGACAGGCGGGTCCACCA.

As for this clone: The missing CDR3 end, 3 residues past where the read stops, is filled in from the germline J gene. This sequence joins TRBV2 and TRBJ1-5, with 7 nucleotides matching TRBD1. This CDR3 is 14 amino acids long. The V gene end was trimmed by 7 bases and the J gene end by 9 bases; junction bases not matched to a gene: 12. Germline-derived CDR1 and CDR2 are SNHLY and FYNNEI. Incomplete CDR3 DNA: TGTGCCAGCACCCCAGGGACAGCCGGGGGGCCC. This sequence encodes CASTPGTAGGP. The CDR3 as a whole reads CASTPGTAGGPQHF.

About this clone itself: The read stops 3 residues short of the end of the CDR3; the missing end is completed from the germline J gene. V gene TRBV10-3 combines with J gene TRBJ2-7; 10 bases line up with TRBD2. Losses at the gene ends were 5 bases for V and 1 base for J; bases not matched to a gene: 5. The CDR3 has 15 amino acids. CDR1 ENHRY and CDR2 SYGVKD come from the germline V gene. The CDR3 here is CAISLAGGGSYEQYF. The sequenced part of the CDR3 DNA is TGTGCCATCAGTTTAGCGGGGGGAGGTTCCTACGAG.

Regarding this clone: The read stops 3 residues short of the end of the CDR3; the missing end is completed from the germline J gene. The chain has TRBV14 and TRBJ2-5, with 8 bases lining up with TRBD1. Trimming at V came to 0 bases and at J to 2 bases, leaving 14 bases not matched to a gene. The CDR3 is 19 residues long. CDR1 and CDR2 from the germline V gene are SGHDN and FVKESK. The CDR3 DNA, read in part, is TGTGCCAGCAGCCAAGACGGAATTTTGGCAGGGGGCCTTCAAGAGACC. It specifies CASSQDGILAGGLQET. The full CDR3 sequence reads CASSQDGILAGGLQETQYF.

Remarks on this clone: Coverage ceases 3 residues before the CDR3 finishes, and the germline J gene fills in the end. This chain joins TRBV30 and TRBJ1-2; 7 nucleotides align to TRBD1. The CDR3 extends over 16 amino acids. The germline gives CDR1 GTSNPN, CDR2 SVGIG (reference sequence). Trimming removed 3 bases from V and 1 base from J; junction bases left unmatched: 11. The part of the CDR3 DNA that was read is TGTGCCTGGAGCACGGGACAGTCAATGATTAACTATGGC. Amino acid sequence: CAWSTGQSMINYG. The full CDR3 reads CAWSTGQSMINYGYTF. Full variable domain (outside the CDR3, taken from reference TRBV30 and TRBJ1-2): SQTIHQWPATLVQPVGSPLSLECTVEGTSNPNLYWYRQAAGRGLQLLFYSVGIGQISSEVPQNLSASRPQDRQFILSSKKLLLSDSGFYLCAWSTGQSMINYGYTFGSGTRLTVV.

Details on this clone: The sequenced fragment ends 3 residues before the CDR3 boundary, so the rest is inferred from the germline J gene. The rearrangement links TRBV7-9 to TRBJ2-5, with a tentative D call TRBD2 (5 bases). V lost 1 base and J 5 bases, leaving 11 bases between the germline ends. From germline, CDR1 is SEHNR and CDR2 FQNEAQ (reference sequence). There are 14 residues in the CDR3. The CDR3 bases that were read are TGTGCCAGCAGCTTAGTACGCGGGTACGAGACC. Protein sequence: CASSLVRGYET. The full CDR3 protein is CASSLVRGYETQYF.

A remark on this clone: The CDR3 extends 3 residues past the end of the read, so its final part is completed from the germline J gene. The J gene is TRBJ2-1, the V gene TRBV11-3; 10 bases are shared with TRBD1. The V and J ends lost 4 bases and 6 bases, in that order; junction bases with no gene match: 6. The CDR3 runs to 15 residues. Germline V CDR1 and CDR2: SGHNT, YENEEA. CDR3 DNA (partial): TGTGCCAGCAGCTCAGTACGGACAGGGGGCAATGAG. Translated: CASSSVRTGGNE. The full CDR3 sequence reads CASSSVRTGGNEQFF.

Points on this clone: With the read ending 3 residues before the CDR3 end, the germline J gene is used to fill in that end. V gene TRBV7-9 combines with J gene TRBJ1-2; 9 bases agree with TRBD1. J lost 7 bases, V lost 10 bases, and 10 bases had no gene match. The CDR3 sequence is 13 residues long. The germline V gene has CDR1 SEHNR and CDR2 FQNEAQ (reference sequence). The CDR3 sequence: CATPEDRGFGYTF. Incomplete CDR3 DNA: TGTGCCACCCCCGAGGACAGGGGATTTGGC.

On this clone: The CDR3 goes on 3 residues after the read ends, and that part is filled in from the germline J gene. The sample holds other DNA sequences that translate to the same CDR3. This chain links TRBV20-1 with TRBJ2-7; TRBD1 aligns across 8 bases. The CDR3 is 13 amino acids. Germline CDR1 reads DFQATT; CDR2 reads SNEGSKA (reference sequence). V was pared by 4 bases and J by 3 bases, with 5 bases of the junction left unmatched. The CDR3 protein is CSAKTGAVYEQYF. The CDR3 DNA, read in part, is TGCAGTGCTAAGACAGGGGCGGTCTACGAG.

CDR3 bases read: TGTGCCAGCAGACCCGCTGACAGGGACAATTCACCC. This sequence encodes CASRPADRDNSP. From start to end, the CDR3 is CASRPADRDNSPLHF. The chain employs TRBV6-2 or TRBV6-3 and TRBJ1-6; TRBD1 agrees at 7 bases. The read is 3 residues too short to cover the CDR3 end, so that end is filled in from the germline J gene. Germline CDR1 and CDR2: MNHEY and SVGEGT. After removal of 6 bases from V and 7 bases from J, the junction contained 9 bases not matched to a gene. This CDR3 is 15 amino acids long.

As for this clone: The read terminates 3 residues before the CDR3 end, so the remaining end is supplied by the germline J gene. The chain recombines TRBV12-5 with TRBJ2-7, with D perhaps matching TRBD2 (6 bases). The germline V and J ends were trimmed by 1 base and 1 base, with 11 bases remaining between them. CDR3 length equals 15 residues. In germline, CDR1 is LGHNT, CDR2 FRNRAP. The CDR3 bases that were read are TGTGCTAGTGGTTTGGGTAGCGGACCATCCTACGAG. Its protein is CASGLGSGPSYE. In full, the CDR3 is CASGLGSGPSYEQYF.

On this clone: The sequenced fragment ends 3 residues before the CDR3 boundary, so the rest is inferred from the germline J gene. The V and J genes are TRBV30 and TRBJ2-3; D perhaps matches TRBD1 (5 bases). This CDR3 comprises 13 residues. The ends were cut back, 1 base at V and 4 bases at J, with 9 bases in the middle. Germline lookup yields CDR1 GTSNPN and CDR2 SVGIG (reference sequence). CDR3 DNA (partial): TGTGCCTGGAGTGGAGACAGCGCAGATACG. Encoded protein: CAWSGDSADT. The whole CDR3 region reads CAWSGDSADTQYF. The complete variable domain, with remaining parts taken from reference TRBV30 and TRBJ2-3, reads SQTIHQWPATLVQPVGSPLSLECTVEGTSNPNLYWYRQAAGRGLQLLFYSVGIGQISSEVPQNLSASRPQDRQFILSSKKLLLSDSGFYLCAWSGDSADTQYFGPGTRLTVL.

For this clone: The read ends 3 residues shy of where the CDR3 ends; the end is completed using the germline J gene. The chain carries TRBV5-6 and TRBJ2-2; 10 nucleotides line up with TRBD2. V gave up 0 bases and J gave up 4 bases; unmatched junction bases: 0. Germline CDR1 reads SGHDT; CDR2 reads YYEEEE. The CDR3 consists of 15 residues. The CDR3 sequence is CASSLGLAGTGELFF. The covered CDR3 bases are TGTGCCAGCAGCTTGGGACTAGCGGGCACCGGGGAG. The full variable domain, with the rest looked up from reference TRBV5-6 and TRBJ2-2, is DAGVTQSPTHLIKTRGQQVTLRCSPKSGHDTVSWYQQALGQGPQFIFQYYEEEERQRGNFPDRFSGHQFPNYSSELNVNALLLGDSALYLCASSLGLAGTGELFFGEGSRLTVL.

Concerning this clone itself: From the germline J gene comes the end of the CDR3, since the read stops 3 residues before it. V is TRBV29-1 and J is TRBJ1-1; 9 bases are shared with TRBD1. Germline V gene data show CDR1 as SQVTM and CDR2 as ANQGSEA. There are 13 residues in the CDR3. J lost 1 base, V lost 8 bases, and 5 bases had no gene match. This chain's CDR3 is CSTRTGENTEAFF. Partial CDR3 DNA: TGCAGCACCCGGACAGGGGAGAACACTGAA.

About this clone: The CDR3 end lies 3 residues beyond the end of the read and is filled in from the germline J gene. The rearrangement joins TRBV11-1 to TRBJ2-2; maybe TRBD1 (5 bases). From germline, CDR1 is SGHAT and CDR2 FQDESV (reference sequence). The length of the CDR3 is 15 residues. The V gene lost 10 bases and the J gene lost 0 bases, with 15 bases spanning the gap. The DNA read from the CDR3 is TGTGCCACCGCCCCCCCAGGGCCGAACACCGGGGAG. Translated: CATAPPGPNTGE. The full CDR3 protein is CATAPPGPNTGELFF.

CDR3 bases read: TGTGCCAGCAGCTTTCGGGACAGCCGAAACTACGAG. The encoded protein is CASSFRDSRNYE. The CDR3 in full is CASSFRDSRNYEQYF. This chain connects TRBV7-2 to TRBJ2-7; 7 nucleotides line up with TRBD1. The DNA ends 3 residues before the CDR3 does, and the rest of the CDR3 is filled in from the germline J gene. CDR1 is SGHTA and CDR2 is FQGNSA in the germline V gene. Losses at the gene ends were 3 bases for V and 3 bases for J; bases not matched to a gene: 8. The CDR3 runs 15 residues. Full variable domain (remainder filled in from reference TRBV7-2 and TRBJ2-7): GAGVSQSPSNKVTEKGKDVELRCDPISGHTALYWYRQSLGQGLEFLIYFQGNSAPDKSGLPSDRFSAERTGGSVSTLTIQRTQQEDSAVYLCASSFRDSRNYEQYFGPGTRLTVT.

Worth noting for this clone: Coverage ceases 3 residues before the CDR3 finishes, and the germline J gene fills in the end. The chain joins TRBV14 to TRBJ1-5; tentative D call: TRBD1 (5 bases). V lost 3 bases to trimming and J lost 6 bases, with 9 bases between them. This CDR3 region has 13 residues. The germline gives CDR1 SGHDN, CDR2 FVKESK. Here the CDR3 reads CASSQGLGQPQHF. Partial CDR3 DNA: TGTGCCAGCAGCCAGGGACTCGGTCAGCCC.

Of note for this clone: Sequencing ends 3 residues short of the CDR3 end; the germline J gene provides the rest. The chain uses TRBV20-1 and TRBJ2-1, with TRBD2 identical over 11 bases. Germline values: CDR1 DFQATT, CDR2 SNEGSKA (reference sequence). CDR3 size: 15 residues. The ends lost 5 bases at V and 6 bases at J; junction bases unmatched: 9. The chain's CDR3 is CSALVLAGVINEQFF. CDR3 bases read: TGCAGTGCTCTTGTACTAGCGGGAGTCATCAATGAG.

Concerning this clone itself: Read coverage stops 3 residues before the CDR3 terminus; the germline J gene supplies the remainder. V usage is TRBV11-3 and J usage is TRBJ2-7; no firm D call. The V end was cut by 2 bases, the J end by 3 bases, with 11 bases between. Germline-derived CDR1 and CDR2 are SGHNT and YENEEA. The CDR3 loop spans 14 amino acids. The CDR3 is CASSLYGLNYEQYF. CDR3 DNA, as far as it was read: TGTGCCAGCAGCTTATACGGGTTAAACTACGAG. Full variable domain (rest looked up from reference TRBV11-3 and TRBJ2-7): EAGVVQSPRYKIIEKKQPVAFWCNPISGHNTLYWYLQNLGQGPELLIRYENEEAVDDSQLPKDRFSAERLKGVDSTLKIQPAELGDSAVYLCASSLYGLNYEQYFGPGTRLTVT.

Notes on this clone: The CDR3 end falls 3 residues outside the read, so it is completed with the germline J gene. V usage is TRBV20-1 and J usage is TRBJ2-6; D is uncertain. CDR1 and CDR2 from the germline V gene are DFQATT and SNEGSKA (reference sequence). This CDR3 comprises 14 residues. V dropped 1 base and J dropped 0 bases, with 4 bases sitting between them. CDR3 bases read: TGCAGTGCTAGAGTAAACTCTGGGGCCAACGTC. Amino acids: CSARVNSGANV. The whole CDR3 sequence reads CSARVNSGANVLTF.

The CDR3 bases that were read are TGTGCCAGCAGCCATCCGGCCCCTAGTGAAAAG. Translation: CASSHPAPSEK. The complete CDR3 sequence is CASSHPAPSEKLFF. The rearrangement links TRBV7-9 to TRBJ2-2; D remains unclear. Read coverage stops 3 residues before the CDR3 terminus; the germline J gene supplies the remainder. This CDR3 spans 14 amino acids. Germline CDR1 SEHNR, CDR2 FQNEAQ (reference sequence).

About this clone itself: The sequenced fragment ends 3 residues before the CDR3 boundary, so the rest is inferred from the germline J gene. The chain uses TRBV7-8 and TRBJ2-7; 10 bases fit TRBD1. In germline, CDR1 is SGHVS, CDR2 FQNEAQ. V was pared by 1 base and J by 5 bases, with 11 bases of the junction left unmatched. This CDR3 is 17 amino acids long. CDR3 in amino acids: CASSLGRQGQGRHEQYF. CDR3 DNA, as far as it was read: TGTGCCAGCAGCTTAGGACGCCAGGGACAGGGGCGGCACGAG.

As concerns this clone: The read is 3 residues too short to cover the CDR3 end, so that end is filled in from the germline J gene. The chain carries TRBV19 and TRBJ2-3; no clear D gene. This CDR3 has 11 residues. Germline lookup yields CDR1 LNHDA and CDR2 SQIVND (reference sequence). V dropped 4 bases and J dropped 7 bases, with 6 bases sitting between them. CDR3: CASSNINTQYF. CDR3 DNA (partial): TGTGCCAGTAGTAATATTAATACG.

As to this clone: The read falls 3 residues short of the CDR3 end, and the missing part is taken from the germline J gene. The chain employs TRBV20-1 and TRBJ2-5; 12 positions match TRBD2. This CDR3 is 18 amino acids long. J lost 4 bases, V lost 2 bases, and 14 bases had no gene match. The germline CDR1 and CDR2 sequences are DFQATT and SNEGSKA (reference sequence). The CDR3 loop is CSARWSGPSGGALETQYF. The covered CDR3 bases are TGCAGTGCTAGATGGAGTGGGCCTAGCGGGGGGGCCCTAGAGACC.

Turning to this clone: The read ends 3 residues before the CDR3 terminus; that terminus is restored from the germline J gene. The chain carries TRBV5-1 and TRBJ2-3; 10 bases fit TRBD2. The length of the CDR3 is 16 residues. Germline V gene sequence: CDR1 SGHRS, CDR2 YFSETQ. The CDR3 loop reads CASSLEPSGGQETQYF. The sequenced part of the CDR3 DNA is TGCGCCAGCAGCTTGGAGCCTAGCGGGGGCCAAGAGACG.

Note on this clone: From the germline J gene comes the end of the CDR3, since the read stops 3 residues before it. The chain employs TRBV30 and TRBJ1-5; no firm D call. CDR1 is GTSNPN, CDR2 SVGIG, per germline (reference sequence). CDR3 size: 13 residues. CDR3 region: CAWSVRLSDPQHF. Partial CDR3 DNA: TGTGCCTGGAGTGTACGTCTTTCAGATCCC.

To note about this clone: The CDR3 is cut off 3 residues early in the read; its end comes from the germline J gene. The V and J genes are TRBV6-1 and TRBJ1-4; TRBD1 matches at 7 bases. The CDR3 length is 13 residues. Germline CDR1 MNHNS, CDR2 SASEGT. CDR3 bases read: TGTGCCAGCAGTGCAGACAGGGTTTCACCA. Protein sequence: CASSADRVSP. Given in full, the CDR3 is CASSADRVSPLFF.

Of note for this clone: The read terminates 3 residues ahead of where the CDR3 ends, so the germline J gene completes it. This sequence joins TRBV18 and TRBJ2-4; D gene unclear. CDR1 is KGHSH and CDR2 is LQKENI in the germline V gene. The CDR3 length is 14 residues. This CDR3 is CASSPNADNYGQYF. The sequenced part of the CDR3 DNA is TGTGCCAGCTCACCAAATGCAGATAACTATGGT.

To note about this clone: The CDR3 end lies 3 residues beyond the end of the read and is filled in from the germline J gene. This chain links TRBV19 with TRBJ1-1; 8 positions agree with TRBD1. This CDR3 has 13 residues. Germline V gene sequence: CDR1 LNHDA, CDR2 SQIVND (reference sequence). Incomplete CDR3 DNA: TGTGCCAGTAGTGGACAGGGATTGATGAAA. This translates into CASSGQGLMK. The complete CDR3 reads CASSGQGLMKAFF.

With respect to this clone: With the read ending 3 residues before the CDR3 end, the germline J gene is used to fill in that end. The V gene is TRBV5-1, the J gene TRBJ2-7; D perhaps matches TRBD1 (6 bases). Germline V gives CDR1 SGHRS, CDR2 YFSETQ. V lost 0 bases, J lost 5 bases, and 12 bases lay in between. This CDR3 has 14 residues. The DNA read from the CDR3 is TGCGCCAGCAGCTTGGGACAGGTAAACGACGAG. It is translated as CASSLGQVNDE. The whole CDR3 is CASSLGQVNDEQYF.